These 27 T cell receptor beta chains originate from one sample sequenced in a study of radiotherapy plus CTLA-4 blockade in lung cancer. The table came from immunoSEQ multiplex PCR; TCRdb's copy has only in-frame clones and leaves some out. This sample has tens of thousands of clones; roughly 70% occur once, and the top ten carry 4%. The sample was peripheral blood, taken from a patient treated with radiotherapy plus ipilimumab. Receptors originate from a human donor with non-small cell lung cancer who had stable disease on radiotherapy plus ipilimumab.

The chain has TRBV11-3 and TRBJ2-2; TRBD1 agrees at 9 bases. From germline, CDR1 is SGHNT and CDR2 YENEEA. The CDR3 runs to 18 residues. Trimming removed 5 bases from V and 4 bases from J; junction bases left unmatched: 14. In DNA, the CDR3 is TGTGCCAGCAGCCCCGGGACAGGGCGAGACGGGACCACCGGGGAGCTGTTTTTT. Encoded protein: CASSPGTGRDGTTGELFF.

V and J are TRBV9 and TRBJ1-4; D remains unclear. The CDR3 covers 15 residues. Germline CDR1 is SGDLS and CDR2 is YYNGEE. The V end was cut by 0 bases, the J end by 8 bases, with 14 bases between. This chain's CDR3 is CASSVGLGPREKLFF. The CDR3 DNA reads TGTGCCAGCAGCGTAGGCCTCGGCCCCCGGGAAAAACTGTTTTTT.

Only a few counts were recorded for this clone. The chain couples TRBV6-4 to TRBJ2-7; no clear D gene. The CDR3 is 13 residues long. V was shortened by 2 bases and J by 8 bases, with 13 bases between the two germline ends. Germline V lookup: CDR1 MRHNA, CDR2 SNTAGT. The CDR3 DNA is TGTGCCAGCAGTGACCTTAGGGCGGAGCAGCAGTACTTC. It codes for CASSDLRAEQQYF.

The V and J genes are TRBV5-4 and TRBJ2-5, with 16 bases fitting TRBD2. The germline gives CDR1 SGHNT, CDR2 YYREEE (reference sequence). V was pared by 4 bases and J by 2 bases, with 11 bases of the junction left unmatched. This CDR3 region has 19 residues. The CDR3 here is CASSGGGTSGRAGQETQYF. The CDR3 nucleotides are TGTGCCAGCAGCGGGGGGGGGACTAGCGGGAGGGCCGGGCAAGAGACCCAGTACTTC.

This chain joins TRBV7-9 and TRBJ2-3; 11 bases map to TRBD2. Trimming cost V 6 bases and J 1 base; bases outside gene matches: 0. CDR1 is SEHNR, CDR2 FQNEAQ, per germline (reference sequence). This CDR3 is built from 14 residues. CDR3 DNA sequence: TGTGCCAGCAGACTAGCGGGAGGCACAGATACGCAGTATTTT. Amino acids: CASRLAGGTDTQYF.

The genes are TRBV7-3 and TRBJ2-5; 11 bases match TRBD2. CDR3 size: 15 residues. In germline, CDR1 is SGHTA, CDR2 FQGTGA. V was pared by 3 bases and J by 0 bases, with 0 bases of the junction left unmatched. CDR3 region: CASSLTSGNQETQYF. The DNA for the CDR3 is TGTGCCAGCAGCTTGACTAGCGGGAACCAAGAGACCCAGTACTTC.

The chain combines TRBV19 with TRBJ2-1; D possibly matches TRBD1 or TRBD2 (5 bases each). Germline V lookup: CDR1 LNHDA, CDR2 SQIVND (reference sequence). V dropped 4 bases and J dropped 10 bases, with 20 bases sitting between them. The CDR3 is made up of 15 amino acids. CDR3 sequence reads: CASSTGTSVGSEQFF. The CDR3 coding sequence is TGTGCCAGTAGTACCGGGACCTCCGTGGGCAGCGAGCAGTTCTTC. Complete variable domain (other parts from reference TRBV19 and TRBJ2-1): DGGITQSPKYLFRKEGQNVTLSCEQNLNHDAMYWYRQDPGQGLRLIYYSQIVNDFQKGDIAEGYSVSREKKESFPLTVTSAQKNPTAFYLCASSTGTSVGSEQFFGPGTRLTVL.

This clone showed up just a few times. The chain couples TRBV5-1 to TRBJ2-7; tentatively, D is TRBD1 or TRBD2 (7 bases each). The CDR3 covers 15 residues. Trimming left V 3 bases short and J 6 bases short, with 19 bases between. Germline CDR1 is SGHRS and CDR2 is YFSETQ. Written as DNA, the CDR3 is TGCGCCAGCAGCTGGGGGCAGGGGGGGCTCGGCGAGCAGTACTTC. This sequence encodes CASSWGQGGLGEQYF.

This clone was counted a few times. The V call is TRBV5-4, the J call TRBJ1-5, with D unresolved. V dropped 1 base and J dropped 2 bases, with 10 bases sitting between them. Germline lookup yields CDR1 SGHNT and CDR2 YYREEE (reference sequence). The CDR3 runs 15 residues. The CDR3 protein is CASSLREAGNQPQHF. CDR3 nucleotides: TGTGCCAGCAGCTTGCGGGAGGCGGGCAATCAGCCCCAGCATTTT.

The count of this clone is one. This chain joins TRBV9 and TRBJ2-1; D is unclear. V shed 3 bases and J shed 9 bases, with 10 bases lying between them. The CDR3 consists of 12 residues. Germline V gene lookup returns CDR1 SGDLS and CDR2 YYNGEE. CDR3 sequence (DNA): TGTGCCAGCAGCGCCGGTATGGGTGAGCAGTTCTTC. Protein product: CASSAGMGEQFF.

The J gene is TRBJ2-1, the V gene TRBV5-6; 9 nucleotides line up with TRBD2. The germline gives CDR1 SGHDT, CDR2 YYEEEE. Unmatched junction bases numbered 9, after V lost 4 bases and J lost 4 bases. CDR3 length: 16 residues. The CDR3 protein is CASSTSGLALYNEQFF. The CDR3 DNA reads TGTGCCAGCAGCACGTCCGGACTAGCGCTTTACAATGAGCAGTTCTTC.

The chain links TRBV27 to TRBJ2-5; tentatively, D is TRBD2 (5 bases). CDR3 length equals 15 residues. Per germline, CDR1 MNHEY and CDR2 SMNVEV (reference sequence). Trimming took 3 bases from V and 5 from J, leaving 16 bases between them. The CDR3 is CASSLRGNPTETQYF. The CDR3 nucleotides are TGTGCCAGCAGTTTGAGAGGGAACCCAACGGAGACCCAGTACTTC.

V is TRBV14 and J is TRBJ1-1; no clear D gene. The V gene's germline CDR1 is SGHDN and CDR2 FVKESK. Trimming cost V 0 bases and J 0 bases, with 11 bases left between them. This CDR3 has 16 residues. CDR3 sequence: CASSQDLGLVNTEAFF. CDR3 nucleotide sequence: TGTGCCAGCAGCCAAGATTTAGGACTTGTGAACACTGAAGCTTTCTTT.

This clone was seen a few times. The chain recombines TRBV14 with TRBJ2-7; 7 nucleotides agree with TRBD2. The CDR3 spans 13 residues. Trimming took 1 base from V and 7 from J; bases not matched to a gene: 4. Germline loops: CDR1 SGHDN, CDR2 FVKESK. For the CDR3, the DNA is TGTGCCAGCAGCCAAGTAGTCGGGGGGGAGCAGTACTTC. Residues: CASSQVVGGEQYF.

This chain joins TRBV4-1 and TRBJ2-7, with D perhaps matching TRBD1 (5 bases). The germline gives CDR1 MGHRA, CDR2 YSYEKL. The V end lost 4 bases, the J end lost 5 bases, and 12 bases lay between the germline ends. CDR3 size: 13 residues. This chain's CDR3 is CASSPPGKDEQYF. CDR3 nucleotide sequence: TGCGCCAGCAGCCCACCAGGGAAGGACGAGCAGTACTTC.

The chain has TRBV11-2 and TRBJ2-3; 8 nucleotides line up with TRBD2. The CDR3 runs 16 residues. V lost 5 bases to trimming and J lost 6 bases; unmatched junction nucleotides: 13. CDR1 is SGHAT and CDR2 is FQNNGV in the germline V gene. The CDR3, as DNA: TGTGCCAGCAGCGACGGGGGGGCCGCGATTTTGGATACGCAGTATTTT. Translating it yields CASSDGGAAILDTQYF.

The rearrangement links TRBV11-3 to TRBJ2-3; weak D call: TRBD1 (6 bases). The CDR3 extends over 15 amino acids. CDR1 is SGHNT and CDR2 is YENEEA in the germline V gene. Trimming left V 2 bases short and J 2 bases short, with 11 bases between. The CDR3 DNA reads TGTGCCAGCAGCTTACGGGACACCAACACAGATACGCAGTATTTT. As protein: CASSLRDTNTDTQYF.

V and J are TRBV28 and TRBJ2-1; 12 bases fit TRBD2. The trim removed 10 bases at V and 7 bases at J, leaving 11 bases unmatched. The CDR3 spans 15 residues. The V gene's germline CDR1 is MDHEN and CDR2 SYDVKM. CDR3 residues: CATGTSGRLGNEQFF. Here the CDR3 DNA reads TGTGCCACCGGCACTAGCGGGAGGTTAGGTAATGAGCAGTTCTTC.

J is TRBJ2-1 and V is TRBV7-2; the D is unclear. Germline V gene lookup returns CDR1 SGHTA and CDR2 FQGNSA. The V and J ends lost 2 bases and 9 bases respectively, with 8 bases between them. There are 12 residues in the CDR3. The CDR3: CASSLMLGEQFF. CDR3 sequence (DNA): TGTGCCAGCAGCTTAATGCTGGGTGAGCAGTTCTTC.

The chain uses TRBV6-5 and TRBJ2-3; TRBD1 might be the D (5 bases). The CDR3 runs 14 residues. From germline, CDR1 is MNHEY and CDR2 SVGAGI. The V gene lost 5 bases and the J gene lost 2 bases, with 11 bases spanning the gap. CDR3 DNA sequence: TGTGCCAGCAGTCAACAGGCGAACACAGATACGCAGTATTTT. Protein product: CASSQQANTDTQYF.

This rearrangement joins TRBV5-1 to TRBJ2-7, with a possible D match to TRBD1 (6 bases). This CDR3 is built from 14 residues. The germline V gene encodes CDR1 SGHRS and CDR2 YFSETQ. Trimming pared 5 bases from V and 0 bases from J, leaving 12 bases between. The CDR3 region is CASRGAGRSYEQYF. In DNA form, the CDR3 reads TGCGCCAGCAGGGGGGCGGGCCGCTCCTACGAGCAGTACTTC.

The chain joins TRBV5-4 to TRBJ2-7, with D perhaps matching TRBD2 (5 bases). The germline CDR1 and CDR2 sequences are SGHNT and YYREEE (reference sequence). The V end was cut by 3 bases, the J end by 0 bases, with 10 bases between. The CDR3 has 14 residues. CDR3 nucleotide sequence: TGTGCCAGCAGCTCGGGGATGGGCTCCTACGAGCAGTACTTC. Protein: CASSSGMGSYEQYF. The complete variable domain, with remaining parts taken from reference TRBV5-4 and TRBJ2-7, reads ETGVTQSPTHLIKTRGQQVTLRCSSQSGHNTVSWYQQALGQGPQFIFQYYREEENGRGNFPPRFSGLQFPNYSSELNVNALELDDSALYLCASSSGMGSYEQYFGPGTRLTVT.

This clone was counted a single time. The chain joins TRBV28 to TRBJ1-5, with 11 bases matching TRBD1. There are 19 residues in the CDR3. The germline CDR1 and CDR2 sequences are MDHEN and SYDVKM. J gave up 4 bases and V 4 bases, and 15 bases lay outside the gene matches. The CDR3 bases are TGTGCCAGCAGTTCCGCGCTCCTCCGGGACAGGGGGGCTAATCAGCCCCAGCATTTT. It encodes CASSSALLRDRGANQPQHF.

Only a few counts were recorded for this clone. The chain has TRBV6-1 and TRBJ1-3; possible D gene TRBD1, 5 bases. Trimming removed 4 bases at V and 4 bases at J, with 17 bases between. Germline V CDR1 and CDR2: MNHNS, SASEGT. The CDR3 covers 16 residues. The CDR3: CASSGAVGEGGNTIYF. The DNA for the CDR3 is TGTGCCAGCAGTGGAGCCGTGGGGGAAGGCGGAAACACCATATATTTT.

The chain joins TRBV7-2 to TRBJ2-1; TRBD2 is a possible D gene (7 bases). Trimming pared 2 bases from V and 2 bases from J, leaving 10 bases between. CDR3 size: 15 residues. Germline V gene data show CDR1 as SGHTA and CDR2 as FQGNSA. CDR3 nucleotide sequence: TGTGCCAGCAGCTTAAGCGGGACAACCTACAATGAGCAGTTCTTC. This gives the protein CASSLSGTTYNEQFF. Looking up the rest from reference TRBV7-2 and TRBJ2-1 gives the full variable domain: GAGVSQSPSNKVTEKGKDVELRCDPISGHTALYWYRQSLGQGLEFLIYFQGNSAPDKSGLPSDRFSAERTGGSVSTLTIQRTQQEDSAVYLCASSLSGTTYNEQFFGPGTRLTVL.

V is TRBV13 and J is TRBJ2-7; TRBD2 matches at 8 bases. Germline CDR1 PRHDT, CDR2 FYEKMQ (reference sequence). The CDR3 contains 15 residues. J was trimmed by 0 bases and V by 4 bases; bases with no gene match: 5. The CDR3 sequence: CASSSPGGPSYEQYF. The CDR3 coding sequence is TGTGCCAGCAGCTCCCCGGGGGGGCCCTCCTACGAGCAGTACTTC.

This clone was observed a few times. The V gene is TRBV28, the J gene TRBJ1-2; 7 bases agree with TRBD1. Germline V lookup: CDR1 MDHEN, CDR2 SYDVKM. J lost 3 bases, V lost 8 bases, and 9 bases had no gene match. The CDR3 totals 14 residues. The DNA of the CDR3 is TGTGCCAGCGCCACCCCGGGACAGTACTATGGCTACACCTTC. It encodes CASATPGQYYGYTF.